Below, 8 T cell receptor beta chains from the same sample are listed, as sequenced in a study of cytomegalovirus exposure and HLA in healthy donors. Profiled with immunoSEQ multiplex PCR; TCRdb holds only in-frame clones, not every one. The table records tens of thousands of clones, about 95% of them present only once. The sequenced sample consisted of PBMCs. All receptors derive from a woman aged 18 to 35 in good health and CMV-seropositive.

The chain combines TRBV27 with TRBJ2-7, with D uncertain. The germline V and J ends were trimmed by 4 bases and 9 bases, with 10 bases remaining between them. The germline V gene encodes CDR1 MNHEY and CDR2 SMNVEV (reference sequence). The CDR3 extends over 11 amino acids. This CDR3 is CASSWPPRQYF. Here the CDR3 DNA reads TGTGCCAGCAGTTGGCCCCCCAGGCAGTACTTC.

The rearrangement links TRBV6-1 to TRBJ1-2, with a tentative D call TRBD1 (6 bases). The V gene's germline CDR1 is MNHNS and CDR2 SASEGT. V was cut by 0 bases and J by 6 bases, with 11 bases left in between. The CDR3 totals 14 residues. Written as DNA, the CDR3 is TGTGCCAGCAGTGAAGCGGATTGGACAGATGGCTACACCTTC. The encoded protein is CASSEADWTDGYTF.

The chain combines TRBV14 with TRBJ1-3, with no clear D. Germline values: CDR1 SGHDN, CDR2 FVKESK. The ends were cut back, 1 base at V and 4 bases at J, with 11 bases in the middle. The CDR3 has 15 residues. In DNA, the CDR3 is TGTGCCAGCAGCCAAGTTCCAACAGTCGGAAACACCATATATTTT. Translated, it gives CASSQVPTVGNTIYF.

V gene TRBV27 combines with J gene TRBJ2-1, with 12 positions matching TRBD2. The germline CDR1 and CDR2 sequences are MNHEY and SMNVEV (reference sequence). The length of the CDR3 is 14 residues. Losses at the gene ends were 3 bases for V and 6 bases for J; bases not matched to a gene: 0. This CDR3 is CASSLGLAGNEQFF. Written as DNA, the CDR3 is TGTGCCAGCAGTTTGGGACTAGCGGGCAATGAGCAGTTCTTC.

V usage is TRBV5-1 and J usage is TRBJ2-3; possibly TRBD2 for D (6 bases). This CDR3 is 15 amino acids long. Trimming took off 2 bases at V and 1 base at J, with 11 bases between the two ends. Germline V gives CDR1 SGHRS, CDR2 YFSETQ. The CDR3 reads CASSFGGAGTDTQYF. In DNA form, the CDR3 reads TGCGCCAGCAGCTTTGGAGGGGCTGGCACAGATACGCAGTATTTT.

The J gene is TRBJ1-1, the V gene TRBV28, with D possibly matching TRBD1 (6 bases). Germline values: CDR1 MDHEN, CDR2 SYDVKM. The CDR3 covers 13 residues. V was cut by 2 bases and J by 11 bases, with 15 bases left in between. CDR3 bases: TGTGCCAGCAGTTTACCCCAAAGGGGGAAGGCTTTCTTT. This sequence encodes CASSLPQRGKAFF.

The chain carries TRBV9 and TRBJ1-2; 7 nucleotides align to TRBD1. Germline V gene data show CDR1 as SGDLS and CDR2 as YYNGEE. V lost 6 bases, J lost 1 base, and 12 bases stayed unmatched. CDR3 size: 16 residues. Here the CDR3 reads CASTQTGTENNYGYTF. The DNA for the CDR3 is TGTGCCAGCACCCAGACCGGGACAGAAAATAACTATGGCTACACCTTC.

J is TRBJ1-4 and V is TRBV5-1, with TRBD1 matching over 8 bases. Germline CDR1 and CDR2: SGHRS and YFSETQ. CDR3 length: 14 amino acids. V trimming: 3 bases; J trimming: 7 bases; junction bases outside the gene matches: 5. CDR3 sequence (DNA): TGCGCCAGCAGCTCGCAGGGGGCGGGTGAAAAACTGTTTTTT. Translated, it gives CASSSQGAGEKLFF.